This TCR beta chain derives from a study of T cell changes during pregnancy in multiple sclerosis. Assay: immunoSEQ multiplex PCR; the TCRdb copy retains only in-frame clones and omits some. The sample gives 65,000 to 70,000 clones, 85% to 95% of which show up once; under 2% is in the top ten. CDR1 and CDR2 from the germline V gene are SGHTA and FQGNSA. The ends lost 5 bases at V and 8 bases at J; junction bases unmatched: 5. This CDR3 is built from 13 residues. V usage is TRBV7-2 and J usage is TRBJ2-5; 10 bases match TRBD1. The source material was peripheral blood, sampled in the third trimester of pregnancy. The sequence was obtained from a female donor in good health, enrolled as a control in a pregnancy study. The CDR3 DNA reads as TGTGCCAGCAGCCGGGACAGGGGCGAAACCCAGTACTTC. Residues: CASSRDRGETQYF. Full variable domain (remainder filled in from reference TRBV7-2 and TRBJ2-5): GAGVSQSPSNKVTEKGKDVELRCDPISGHTALYWYRQSLGQGLEFLIYFQGNSAPDKSGLPSDRFSAERTGGSVSTLTIQRTQQEDSAVYLCASSRDRGETQYFGPGTRLLVL.